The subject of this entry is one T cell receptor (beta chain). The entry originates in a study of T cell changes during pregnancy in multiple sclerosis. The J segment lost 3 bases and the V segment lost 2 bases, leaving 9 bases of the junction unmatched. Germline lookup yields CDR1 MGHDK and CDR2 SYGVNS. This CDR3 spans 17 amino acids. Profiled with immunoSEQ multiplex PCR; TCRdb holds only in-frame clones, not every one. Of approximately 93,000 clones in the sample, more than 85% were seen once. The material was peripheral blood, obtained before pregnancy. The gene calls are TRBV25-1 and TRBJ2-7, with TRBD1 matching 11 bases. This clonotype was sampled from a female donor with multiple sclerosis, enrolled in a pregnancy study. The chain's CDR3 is CASSEQNRDRGNYEQYF. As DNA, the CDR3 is TGTGCCAGCAGTGAACAAAACCGGGACAGGGGGAACTACGAGCAGTACTTC.